This is a list of T cell receptor beta chains from one sample in a study of blood T cell repertoires in COVID-19. Profiling relied on immunoSEQ multiplex PCR, and the TCRdb table lists in-frame clones only, not all of them. The sample includes 200,000 to 250,000 clones, 70% to 90% of them seen just once. Source material: peripheral blood. These receptors came from a man in his late teens or twenties with active or convalescent COVID-19. Both conserved end residues are part of each CDR3. Fields, in order: clone size, D gene, CDR3 length, V gene, J gene, CDR3 DNA, CDR3 protein. The D gene is left open where the match is weak. Some rows have no size entry. The others give once, few or many, or a class for an expanded clone.

>.|.|15|TRBV6-5|TRBJ1-2
TGTGCCAGCAGTTACTCGGAGGCGAGGATCTATGGCTACACCTTC
CASSYSEARIYGYTF
>.|TRBD1|16|TRBV5-1|TRBJ2-7
TGCGCCAGCAGCTTGGTTGGGACAGGGCACTCCTACGAGCAGTACTTC
CASSLVGTGHSYEQYF
>.|.|14|TRBV6-5|TRBJ1-5
TGTGCCAGCATTCCCAGGTATAGCAATCAGCCCCAGCATTTT
CASIPRYSNQPQHF
>.|TRBD2|14|TRBV19|TRBJ2-7
TGTGCCAGTAGTGATTCTAGCGGGGGATACGAGCAGTACTTC
CASSDSSGGYEQYF
>.|.|15|TRBV7-9|TRBJ1-1
TGTGCCAGCAGTTCCCTTACAGGGTCGGCGGCTGAAGCTTTCTTT
CASSSLTGSAAEAFF
>.|.|16|TRBV3-1/TRBV3-2|TRBJ1-1
TGTGCCAGCAGCCTGCGAAGGGGGGGCGCAGCCACTGAAGCTTTCTTT
CASSLRRGGAATEAFF
>.|TRBD1|14|TRBV4-1|TRBJ1-2
TGCGCCAGCAGCCATTCGGACAGGGCGGGTGGCTACACCTTC
CASSHSDRAGGYTF
>.|.|12|TRBV7-2|TRBJ1-3
TGTGCCAGCAGCCGTAATGGAAACACCATATATTTT
CASSRNGNTIYF
>.|.|15|TRBV9|TRBJ2-1
TGTGCCAGCAGCGTAGACCGGGGGACTTACAATGAGCAGTTCTTC
CASSVDRGTYNEQFF
>.|.|13|TRBV6-5|TRBJ1-1
TGTGCCAGCAGCCAAACAGCGAACACTGAAGCTTTCTTT
CASSQTANTEAFF
>few|TRBD1|15|TRBV5-1|TRBJ2-7
TGCGCCAGCAGTTTACAGGGGGACGGGTACAACGAGCAGTACTTC
CASSLQGDGYNEQYF
>.|.|14|TRBV7-6|TRBJ2-7
TGTGCCAGCAGCCCGCAGCTAGCGCCTTACGAGCAGTACTTC
CASSPQLAPYEQYF
>.|.|14|TRBV2|TRBJ2-3
TGTGCCAGCAGCCTAGTTGTCGGCACAGATACGCAGTATTTT
CASSLVVGTDTQYF
>.|.|14|TRBV19|TRBJ1-2
TGTGCCAGTCGGCAAGGAGAATCTAACTATGGCTACACCTTC
CASRQGESNYGYTF
>.|TRBD1|15|TRBV5-6|TRBJ1-5
TGTGCCAGCAGCTCCCGGGACAGGGGCCATCAGCCCCAGCATTTT
CASSSRDRGHQPQHF
>once|.|14|TRBV19|TRBJ1-1
TGTGCCAGTAGTATGGGGGGACCGAACACTGAAGCTTTCTTT
CASSMGGPNTEAFF
>few|.|13|TRBV12-3/TRBV12-4|TRBJ2-7
TGTGCCAGCAGTTTCTTTGGAGGCTACGAGCAGTACTTC
CASSFFGGYEQYF
>.|.|15|TRBV30|TRBJ2-2
TGTGCCTGGGGTTACCGGGACACCTACACCGGGGAGCTGTTTTTT
CAWGYRDTYTGELFF
>.|TRBD1|15|TRBV5-1|TRBJ1-6
TGCGCCAGCAGCTTGCGGGGACAGGATAATTCACCCCTCCACTTT
CASSLRGQDNSPLHF
>.|TRBD1|14|TRBV7-2|TRBJ1-5
TGTGCCAGCAGTCGGACAGGGTTAGCTCAGCCCCAGCATTTT
CASSRTGLAQPQHF
>.|TRBD1|15|TRBV7-2|TRBJ2-7
TGTGCCAGCAGCCCCGAGGGGACAGGGGGCTACGAGCAGTACTTC
CASSPEGTGGYEQYF
>.|TRBD1|15|TRBV3-1/TRBV3-2|TRBJ1-1
TGTGCCAGCAGCCCCCGGACAGGGGGCGTAAGTGAAGCTTTCTTT
CASSPRTGGVSEAFF
>.|.|15|TRBV10-3|TRBJ1-1
TGTGCCATCAGTGACACCCAGACAGCGAACACTGAAGCTTTCTTT
CAISDTQTANTEAFF
>once|TRBD1|16|TRBV7-9|TRBJ2-1
TGTGCCAGCAGCTCCGACCGGGACAGGGGGAAATATGAGCAGTTCTTC
CASSSDRDRGKYEQFF
>.|.|14|TRBV9|TRBJ2-3
TGTGCCAGCAGCGTAGCTCCCCAGACAGATACGCAGTATTTT
CASSVAPQTDTQYF
>.|TRBD1|13|TRBV4-2|TRBJ2-4
TGTGCCAGCAGCCAGCAGACAGGGGATGTTCAGTACTTC
CASSQQTGDVQYF
>.|TRBD2|18|TRBV24-1|TRBJ2-2
TGTGCCACCAGTGATTTGGAGGCGGGGGGGGCGAACACCGGGGAGCTGTTTTTT
CATSDLEAGGANTGELFF
>.|.|13|TRBV30|TRBJ1-2
TGTGCCTTACAACGGGGGGGGGCTGGGGGCTACACCTTC
CALQRGGAGGYTF
>.|.|16|TRBV5-8|TRBJ1-3
TGTGCCAGCAGCTTTGGGGGACTTCTCTCTGGAAACACCATATATTTT
CASSFGGLLSGNTIYF
>few|.|14|TRBV7-3|TRBJ2-5
TGTGCCAGCAGCTTAGGATACGGAGAAGAGACCCAGTACTTC
CASSLGYGEETQYF
>.|.|15|TRBV11-2|TRBJ2-7
TGTGCCAGCAGCGTCGGTTTAGGGGGGGTGTGGGAGCAGTACTTC
CASSVGLGGVWEQYF
>.|.|15|TRBV6-2/TRBV6-3|TRBJ2-2
TGTGCCAGCAGCCCTCTAGCTACACACACCGGGGAGCTGTTTTTT
CASSPLATHTGELFF
>.|TRBD2|17|TRBV3-1/TRBV3-2|TRBJ2-6
TGTGCCAGCAGCCAATACTTAGCGGGATATGGGGCCAACGTCCTGACTTTC
CASSQYLAGYGANVLTF
>.|TRBD1|16|TRBV5-1|TRBJ2-5
TGCGCCAGCAGCTTGTTTGGGATTGCAGGGGGAGAGACCCAGTACTTC
CASSLFGIAGGETQYF
>.|.|12|TRBV5-6|TRBJ1-1
TGTGCCAGCAGCTTGGCCGGTGTGAAAGCTTTCTTT
CASSLAGVKAFF
>few|TRBD2|16|TRBV2|TRBJ2-7
TGTGCCAGCAGTGAAAGGTTGAGACTAGCGGGGAACGAGCAGTACTTC
CASSERLRLAGNEQYF
>.|TRBD1|15|TRBV13|TRBJ2-5
TGTGCCAGCAGCTTAACAGGGGGCGGAGGAGAGACCCAGTACTTC
CASSLTGGGGETQYF
>.|TRBD1|14|TRBV27|TRBJ2-5
TGTGCCAGCTGTACAGGGGGTTGTACGGAGACCCAGTACTTC
CASCTGGCTETQYF
>once|.|11|TRBV6-2/TRBV6-3|TRBJ2-1
TGTGCCAGCAGTACGAGCATTGAGCAGTTCTTC
CASSTSIEQFF
>.|.|15|TRBV27|TRBJ1-5
TGTGCCAGCAGTTTAGAGCGTTTTGGAAATCAGCCCCAGCATTTT
CASSLERFGNQPQHF
>.|TRBD2|16|TRBV27|TRBJ2-1
TGTGCCAGCAGGCAGGGGACTAGCGGAACCTACAATGAGCAGTTCTTC
CASRQGTSGTYNEQFF
>.|TRBD2|13|TRBV30|TRBJ2-7
TGTGCCTGGGTCCCGGGGGGGTTTTCCGAGCAGTACTTC
CAWVPGGFSEQYF
>.|.|14|TRBV28|TRBJ1-3
TGTGCCAGCAGTTTGGGGGGTAGGGGAAACACCATATATTTT
CASSLGGRGNTIYF
>.|TRBD2|16|TRBV5-1|TRBJ2-1
TGCGCCAGCAGCTGGGAGGGACTAGCGGGAGCGGTCGAGCAGTTCTTC
CASSWEGLAGAVEQFF
>.|.|16|TRBV5-1|TRBJ1-5
TGCGCCAGCAGCTTGCATTACGGACACCGTAATCAGCCCCAGCATTTT
CASSLHYGHRNQPQHF
>.|.|13|TRBV27|TRBJ1-6
TGTGCCAGCAGTTTTTCCGGCGGTTCACCCCTCCACTTT
CASSFSGGSPLHF
>.|TRBD1|14|TRBV4-3|TRBJ2-5
TGCGCCAGCAGCCGCCTTGGACAGGGTGGGACCCAGTACTTC
CASSRLGQGGTQYF
>once|.|13|TRBV9|TRBJ1-1
TGTGCCAGCAGCGTACTACCTAACACTGAAGCTTTCTTT
CASSVLPNTEAFF
>.|TRBD1|16|TRBV28|TRBJ1-3
TGTGCCAGCAGTCCTGGACAGGACTTCTCTGGAAACACCATATATTTT
CASSPGQDFSGNTIYF
>.|TRBD1|13|TRBV15|TRBJ1-2
TGTGCCACCAGCCTAGACAGGGGTAGTGGCTACACCTTC
CATSLDRGSGYTF